Presented here are 21 T cell receptor beta chains from one specimen sequenced in a study of T cells in Graves' hyperthyroidism and ophthalmopathy. TCR beta CDR3 sequences were amplified from RNA transcripts. The HTBI primer set served for first-round RT-PCR of the TCR CDR3. MiXCR, applied by TCRdb to the multiplex PCR reads, yields one record per CDR3 protein. The repertoire holds 480,000 or so distinct CDR3 sequences, with around 14% as singletons. Sequences were obtained from blood. The receptors shown here come from a woman between 18 and 29 years old with Graves' hyperthyroidism.

CDR3 coding DNA: TGTGCCTGGAGGAACTGGGCAGGGCGGACTGAAGCTTTCTTT. Residues: CAWRNWAGRTEAFF. V gene TRBV30 combines with J gene TRBJ1-1; D is perhaps TRBD1 (5 bases). The V gene's germline CDR1 is GTSNPN and CDR2 SVGIG (reference sequence). V dropped 3 bases and J dropped 5 bases, with 16 bases sitting between them. The CDR3 is 14 residues long. The full variable domain, with the rest looked up from reference TRBV30 and TRBJ1-1, is SQTIHQWPATLVQPVGSPLSLECTVEGTSNPNLYWYRQAAGRGLQLLFYSVGIGQISSEVPQNLSASRPQDRQFILSSKKLLLSDSGFYLCAWRNWAGRTEAFFGQGTRLTVV.

The chain combines TRBV30 with TRBJ2-5, with 7 positions matching TRBD1. The CDR3 is made up of 16 amino acids. Germline V gene sequence: CDR1 GTSNPN, CDR2 SVGIG (reference sequence). Trimming cost V 2 bases and J 0 bases; bases outside gene matches: 9. CDR3 coding DNA: TGTGCCTGGAGTCTCGGACAGGAGGTTAACCAAGAGACCCAGTACTTC. It specifies CAWSLGQEVNQETQYF.

This clonotype was counted ten times or more. This rearrangement joins TRBV11-2 to TRBJ2-7; D is undetermined. Trimming shortened V by 5 bases and J by 0 bases, and 17 bases separated the two germline ends. This CDR3 contains 16 residues. Germline CDR1 reads SGHAT; CDR2 reads FQNNGV. The CDR3 coding sequence is TGTGCCAGCAGCCTTCGCTACGGGCGGAGCTCCTACGAGCAGTACTTC. Its translation is CASSLRYGRSSYEQYF.

The CDR3 DNA follows: TGTGCCAGCAGTGGACCACCGGGACAGAGATACGAGCAGTACTTC. Residues: CASSGPPGQRYEQYF. This chain connects TRBV6-1 to TRBJ2-7; TRBD1 aligns across 7 bases. The CDR3 has 15 amino acids. Germline V lookup: CDR1 MNHNS, CDR2 SASEGT. The junction had 10 bases not matched to a gene; V was cut back by 4 bases and J by 4 bases.

This clonotype was observed at least ten times. The CDR3 sequence is CASSSDTGQGNEKLFF. CDR3 nucleotide sequence: TGCGCCAGCAGCTCGGATACGGGACAGGGGAATGAAAAACTGTTTTTT. V gene TRBV5-1 combines with J gene TRBJ1-4, with 10 bases that match TRBD1. The germline CDR1 and CDR2 sequences are SGHRS and YFSETQ. This CDR3 has 16 residues. Trimming at V came to 3 bases and at J to 5 bases, leaving 7 bases not matched to a gene.

The table lists this clonotype with many counts. The chain recombines TRBV2 with TRBJ2-1, with D tentatively TRBD1 (6 bases). With 7 bases removed from V and 3 bases from J, the gap between germline ends came to 16 bases. Germline V CDR1 and CDR2: SNHLY, FYNNEI. There are 15 residues in the CDR3. CDR3 nucleotides: TGTGCCAGCATGACAAGGCAGGGGATCTACAATGAGCAGTTCTTC. Its protein product is CASMTRQGIYNEQFF.

Ten or more counts support this clonotype. An end of the junction differs from the germline gene, which may be a read error. The chain links TRBV7-7 to TRBJ2-3, with 10 bases aligning to TRBD2. Germline loops: CDR1 SSHAT, CDR2 FNYEAQ (reference sequence). The CDR3 has 16 amino acids. CDR3 amino acids: CASSLGAGGSTDTQYF. As DNA, the CDR3 is TGTGCTAGCAGCTTAGGAGCGGGAGGGAGCACAGATACGCAGTATTTT. Together with reference TRBV7-7 and TRBJ2-3, the CDR3 gives the full variable domain: GAGVSQSPRYKVTKRGQDVTLRCDPISSHATLYWYQQALGQGPEFLTYFNYEAQPDKSGLPSDRFSAERPEGSISTLTIQRTEQRDSAMYRCASSLGAGGSTDTQYFGPGTRLTVL.

The chain uses TRBV20-1 and TRBJ1-4; TRBD1 agrees at 10 bases. Germline V gene sequence: CDR1 DFQATT, CDR2 SNEGSKA (reference sequence). The CDR3 has 11 residues. V trimming: 3 bases; J trimming: 12 bases; junction bases outside the gene matches: 1. This CDR3 reads CSARGTGELFF. The CDR3 bases are TGCAGTGCTAGGGGGACAGGGGAACTGTTTTTT.

This chain joins TRBV6-1 and TRBJ1-2, with 7 bases matching TRBD1. V lost 10 bases, J lost 7 bases, and 9 bases stayed unmatched. The CDR3 consists of 12 residues. Per germline, CDR1 MNHNS and CDR2 SASEGT. In DNA, the CDR3 is TGTGCCACCCAGGAAGGGGGCCTTGGCTACACCTTC. Translation: CATQEGGLGYTF.

This clonotype has just a few counts. V and J are TRBV11-2 and TRBJ2-2; unclear D gene. The CDR3 covers 14 residues. Germline-derived CDR1 and CDR2 are SGHAT and FQNNGV. The V end lost 6 bases, the J end lost 7 bases, and 15 bases lay between the germline ends. CDR3 nucleotides: TGTGCCAGCAGTATAACCCGCGGTAGCGGGGAGCTGTTTTTT. This codes for CASSITRGSGELFF.

The table lists this clonotype with many counts. V is TRBV19 and J is TRBJ1-1; D is uncertain. The CDR3 loop spans 13 amino acids. The V end was cut by 7 bases, the J end by 1 base, with 10 bases between. Per germline, CDR1 LNHDA and CDR2 SQIVND (reference sequence). DNA for the CDR3: TGTGCCAGTAAGGGTGAGCCGAACACTGAAGCTTTCTTT. Protein sequence: CASKGEPNTEAFF.

This clonotype was detected many times. The chain links TRBV12-3 or TRBV12-4 to TRBJ2-7; D ambiguous. CDR3 length: 14 amino acids. Deletions cut 0 bases from V and 3 bases from J, with 9 bases between. The CDR3 region is CASSLAGRNYEQYV. CDR3 nucleotides: TGTGCCAGCAGTTTAGCAGGACGCAACTACGAGCAGTACGTC.

Only a few counts were recorded for this clonotype. Just one base apart from a much larger clone, this may be a read error. The chain links TRBV29-1 to TRBJ1-1; perhaps TRBD1 as D (5 bases). CDR1 SQVTM and CDR2 ANQGSEA come from the germline V gene. CDR3 length: 14 amino acids. Here the CDR3 DNA reads TGCAGCGCTTCTAGGGGACGGGCGAACACTGGAGCTTTCTTT. Protein: CSASRGRANTGAFF. Drawing the rest from reference TRBV29-1 and TRBJ1-1, the complete variable domain is SAVISQKPSRDICQRGTSLTIQCQVDSQVTMMFWYRQQPGQSLTLIATANQGSEATYESGFVIDKFPISRPNLTFSTLTVSNMSPEDSSIYLCSASRGRANTGAFFGQGTRLTVV.

This clonotype was seen at least ten times. Here the CDR3 reads CASSMSGYSNQPQHF. As DNA, the CDR3 is TGTGCCAGTAGTATGTCGGGGTATAGCAATCAGCCCCAGCATTTT. The chain carries TRBV19 and TRBJ1-5, with D uncertain. The germline V gene encodes CDR1 LNHDA and CDR2 SQIVND (reference sequence). V gave up 3 bases and J gave up 0 bases, with 9 bases separating them. This CDR3 comprises 15 residues. The whole variable domain, remainder taken from reference TRBV19 and TRBJ1-5, is DGGITQSPKYLFRKEGQNVTLSCEQNLNHDAMYWYRQDPGQGLRLIYYSQIVNDFQKGDIAEGYSVSREKKESFPLTVTSAQKNPTAFYLCASSMSGYSNQPQHFGDGTRLSIL.

About this clonotype itself: Its ends do not fully match the called genes, so a read error is possible. The chain carries TRBV19 and TRBJ2-1, with D possibly being TRBD2 (6 bases). This CDR3 has 12 residues. Germline V lookup: CDR1 LNHDA, CDR2 SQIVND (reference sequence). CDR3 protein: CASSFLANEQLF. CDR3 DNA sequence: TGTGCCAGTAGTTTTCTAGCGAATGAGCAGCTCTTC.

The chain recombines TRBV7-8 with TRBJ1-5; 7 positions agree with TRBD1. The trim removed 5 bases at V and 7 bases at J, leaving 5 bases unmatched. Germline V gene data show CDR1 as SGHVS and CDR2 as FQNEAQ. The CDR3 runs to 13 residues. CDR3 region: CASSEQGRQPQHF. CDR3 in DNA: TGTGCCAGCAGCGAACAGGGGAGGCAGCCCCAGCATTTT.

This clonotype was observed at least ten times. This rearrangement joins TRBV30 to TRBJ1-5; D call uncertain. Trimming stripped 1 base from V and 0 bases from J, with 10 bases between. The germline gives CDR1 GTSNPN, CDR2 SVGIG (reference sequence). The CDR3 spans 15 residues. The CDR3 protein is CAWSAQLDSNQPQHF. For the CDR3, the DNA is TGTGCCTGGAGTGCTCAGCTTGATAGCAATCAGCCCCAGCATTTT.

This clonotype was detected many times. The J gene is TRBJ2-3, the V gene TRBV6-1; a possible D gene is TRBD2 (5 bases). The V gene's germline CDR1 is MNHNS and CDR2 SASEGT. Trimming shortened V by 7 bases and J by 6 bases, and 14 bases separated the two germline ends. This CDR3 comprises 13 residues. The CDR3 loop is CASTPSGLDTQYF. The CDR3 nucleotides read TGTGCCAGCACGCCCTCGGGGTTGGATACGCAGTATTTT.

The rearrangement joins TRBV25-1 to TRBJ1-4, with a weak D call TRBD1 (6 bases). Trimming took 8 bases from V and 8 from J, leaving 21 bases between them. From germline, CDR1 is MGHDK and CDR2 SYGVNS. The CDR3 covers 15 residues. The CDR3 reads CASGETGTRWEKLFF. The CDR3 DNA is TGTGCCAGCGGCGAGACCGGGACACGGTGGGAAAAACTGTTTTTT. The variable domain in full, completed from reference TRBV25-1 and TRBJ1-4, reads EADIYQTPRYLVIGTGKKITLECSQTMGHDKMYWYQQDPGMELHLIHYSYGVNSTEKGDLSSESTVSRIRTEHFPLTLESARPSHTSQYLCASGETGTRWEKLFFGSGTQLSVL.

The chain has TRBV6-2 or TRBV6-3 and TRBJ1-5; D not certain. CDR3 length: 14 residues. The germline gives CDR1 MNHEY, CDR2 SVGEGT. Trimming took 10 bases from V and 0 from J, leaving 13 bases between them. The CDR3 region is CATVSQYSNQPQHF. The CDR3 coding sequence is TGTGCCACCGTATCCCAATATAGCAATCAGCCCCAGCATTTT.

The chain joins TRBV20-1 to TRBJ2-1; D possibly corresponds to TRBD2 (7 bases). This CDR3 is built from 14 residues. Per the germline V gene, CDR1 is DFQATT and CDR2 is SNEGSKA (reference sequence). Trimming removed 4 bases from V and 3 bases from J, with 13 bases in between. In DNA, the CDR3 is TGCAGTGCTAAGAGGGGGGGAGGCTACAATGAGCAGTTCTTC. It specifies CSAKRGGGYNEQFF.